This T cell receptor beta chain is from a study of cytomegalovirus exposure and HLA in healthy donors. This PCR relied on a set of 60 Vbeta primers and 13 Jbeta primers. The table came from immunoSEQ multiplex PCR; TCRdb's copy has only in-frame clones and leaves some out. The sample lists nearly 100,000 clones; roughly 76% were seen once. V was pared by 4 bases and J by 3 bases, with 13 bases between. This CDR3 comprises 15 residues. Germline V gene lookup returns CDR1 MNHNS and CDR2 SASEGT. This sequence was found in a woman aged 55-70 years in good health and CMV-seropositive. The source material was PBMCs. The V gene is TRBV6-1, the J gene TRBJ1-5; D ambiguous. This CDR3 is CASSVNFGLNQPQHF. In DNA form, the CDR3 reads TGTGCCAGCAGTGTCAATTTCGGTCTCAATCAGCCCCAGCATTTT.